This TCR beta chain was profiled in a study of cytomegalovirus exposure and HLA in healthy donors (dated by TCRdb to about 2017). Notes on the research overall: According to an earlier analysis of a few hundred of the donors, roughly 180 million T cells yielded 117 million unique TCR beta sequences and about 300 Gb of sequence data. An early release covering about 600 HLA-typed donors comprised approximately 300 gigabases of sequencing data and roughly 85 million unique TCR sequences. The genetic ancestry cluster associated with self-reported Caucasian donors included over 65% of the roughly 400 genotyped donors. The study aimed to test whether cataloging public T cell receptors could reveal signatures of past pathogen exposure. The T cell repertoires of several hundred subjects were profiled by immunosequencing and related to cytomegalovirus serostatus. In addition to the first cohort of 666 subjects, a separate validation cohort of 130 or so different subjects was used. High-throughput TCR immunosequencing, statistical association of individual TCRs with disease status, and machine learning were combined to predict cytomegalovirus infection status. To study patterns of TCR occurrence, a later analysis re-analyzed previously published TCR beta repertoires from more than 550 donors and added high-resolution HLA genotyping. Rather than using new phenotypic data, the later analysis identified candidate immune exposures from TCR beta sequences and from how often those sequences occurred across donors. An earlier analysis of 500 to 650 of the donors applied high-throughput TCR beta sequencing to assess whether each TCR beta V gene segment acted as functional or pseudogenic. Donor age, sex, ethnicity and CMV serostatus were collected together with the repertoire data. A later genetic analysis used genome-wide SNP genotypes for about three fifths of the roughly 700 donors, treating that subset as a discovery cohort. Every discovery cohort repertoire had been produced on one sequencing platform. Both class I and class II loci were covered by HLA typing, at four-digit resolution. The number of donors typed differed by locus, with 629-630 for A, B, C, DRB1 and DQB1, about 500 for DQA1, 600 to 610 for DPA1, and approximately 470 for DPB1. Several DR-DQ haplotypes were treated as single units for association and clustering because of strong linkage in the cohort. Among some 410 genotyped donors of the cohort, an average of about 240,000 unique TCR beta nucleotide sequences was sequenced per donor, of which about 18% were non-productive. Study-level results and caveats: Because some donors lacked HLA typing at each locus, the association tests relied only on the typed subset. It was suggested by the authors that the approach could potentially be generalized to other disease states and immunological phenotypes. A further reported finding was that TCR beta sequences accurately predicted the HLA-A and HLA-B alleles for most subjects in the first cohort. In a later analysis, HLA-associated TCR beta chains were found to be more clonally expanded and to have lower generation probabilities than equally common non-associated chains. For the cohort, immune exposure information was limited to CMV serostatus. In a later analysis, more than 15,000 TCR beta sequences were associated with specific HLA alleles at a false discovery rate of 0.05. The study gave a list of some 150 TCR beta chains associated with cytomegalovirus. In an earlier analysis of some 500 of the donors, most TCR beta V segments appeared in productive rearrangements about 90% or about 30% of the time, broadly matching IMGT annotations. The earlier analysis of some 540 of the donors excluded 15 to 20 rarely observed V segments, including chromosome 9 orphons, because counts were too low. A later analysis reported that several top co-occurrence clusters appeared linked to parvovirus B19, influenza, CMV and Epstein-Barr virus. Most CMV-associated TCR beta chains appeared to be HLA-restricted in a later analysis, and the HLA associations seemed to be driven largely by CMV exposure. Linkage disequilibrium might explain the correlated functional status among segregating V segments, but an unknown experimental factor could not be excluded. Most TCR sequences were observed very rarely across donors, whereas some public TCRs were present in many individuals. A later analysis found that TCR association rates varied across HLA loci, with DRB1 alleles showing the most associated TCRs and HLA-C alleles the fewest. In vitro tests confirmed that three of the cytomegalovirus-associated TCR beta chains recognize cytomegalovirus antigens. The classifier was reported to diagnose cytomegalovirus status with high specificity and sensitivity in both the original and validation cohorts. Presence/absence analyses assumed roughly uniform sequencing depth across donors, an assumption that may not hold. In a later genetic analysis, fewer N-insertions in productive TCRs were reported among donors in an Asian-associated ancestry cluster than the 666-donor mean. When HLA alleles, especially DR and DQ, strongly co-occurred, attributing TCR associations to individual alleles was difficult. Some IMGT-functional V segments, including TRBV6-2 and TRBV6-3, could not be told apart with the 87-base-pair reads, so those segments were excluded. A later genetic analysis associated a missense DCLRE1C variant with V-gene and J-gene trimming of TCR beta chains, and an independent cohort replicated the association. The sequencing pipeline was judged likely to have produced a cluster of highly shared sequence variants as a technical artifact. Only TCR beta chains were sequenced in this cohort, and the absence of alpha or paired-chain data limited detectable features.

In total, about 650 healthy bone marrow donors made up the cohort. Cohort members were all nominally healthy when sampled, although unrecorded immune exposures were likely present. The donor tested CMV seropositive, placing the donor among the 310 or so seropositive members of the cohort. A peripheral blood sample was provided by each donor, and peripheral blood mononuclear cells were used for TCR beta sequencing. Genomic DNA was extracted from the blood cell samples with the Qiagen DNeasy Blood Extraction Kit. Regarding this clone: The target of this receptor is not known. No quality values exist for individual bases; no much larger clone is one base distant.

According to the germline V gene, CDR1 reads SGHRS and CDR2 reads YFSETQ. From the cysteine through the phenylalanine, the CDR3 covers 14 amino acids. The CDR3 DNA has 42 bases and is translated from base 1. V is cut back by 1 base and J by 5 bases, with 4 bases in the junction unmatched. Receptor libraries were prepared by the immunoSEQ multiplex PCR assay. For the multiplex PCR, a mixture combining 60 forward primers for TCR Vbeta segments and 13 reverse primers for TCR Jbeta segments was used. A multiplex PCR assay on genomic DNA amplified the CDR3 region of rearranged TCR beta genes. The amplified TCR beta libraries were sequenced on the Illumina HiSeq System as 87-base-pair reads. Under the source paper's analysis protocol: A later analysis tallied 70 million to 100 million unique TCR beta chains across the 666 repertoires, and around 12 million of those chains were shared by two or more donors. To remove PCR and sequencing errors, raw reads were error-corrected and collapsed into unique sequences using a nearest-neighbor algorithm that merged closely related sequences. V, D and J gene segments were assigned by aligning CDR3 sequences to IMGT reference sequences. For a sequence to be retained, a match of at least six nucleotides to both a V gene segment and a J gene segment was required. Rearrangements were called productive when the CDR3 lacked stop codons and stayed in frame with V and J; all others were non-productive. Following IMGT convention, CDR3 was defined as the stretch from the second conserved V-encoded cysteine to the conserved J-encoded phenylalanine. The earlier analysis of around 640 of the donors excluded sequences that lacked an unambiguous match to a single V gene segment. In an earlier analysis of a few hundred of the donors, a V segment was called functional when productive rearrangements were above 56.7%, and segregating when the standard deviation between donors exceeded 5%. A statistical classification framework was built for diagnosing cytomegalovirus status from the catalog of TCR beta chain sequences. In a later analysis, V and J genes were assigned by comparing TCR nucleotide sequences against IMGT/GENE-DB human TR gene sequences. A later analysis assigned CDR3 sequences and most-parsimonious VDJ recombination scenarios with the TCRdist pipeline. In a later analysis, each TCR beta chain was defined by its CDR3 amino acid sequence together with its V-gene family, and reads without a unique V-gene family were excluded. As a way to deal with suspected cross-contamination and a sequencing artifact, a later analysis dropped more than 500 nucleotide sequences that were highly shared and had low generation probability. In a later analysis, a clonal expansion index was calculated for each public chain from normalized within-repertoire ranks of inferred template counts. Generation probabilities in a later analysis came from a VDJ recombination model fitted to out-of-frame rearrangements, and those results were checked against IGoR. Hypergeometric tests were used in a later analysis to score TCR-TCR, TCR-HLA and TCR-CMV co-occurrence, with a repertoire-size bias correction applied to the TCR pairs. A later analysis estimated false discovery rates by permuting HLA or CMV assignments 20 times. A later analysis grouped co-occurring TCRs with DBSCAN, adding TCRdist sequence similarity when clustering within HLA-allele-positive subsets. Repertoires with fewer than 30,000 or more than 120,000 public chains, plus five repertoires with anomalous nucleotide sharing, were excluded from co-occurrence clustering. The source is immuneACCESS, and TCRdb retained only in-frame sequences with V and J called. Part of the clones is not carried over; for the studies checked, unresolved V genes explain less than half of this, and the remainder is unexplained. V, J and clone size are those of that table, while D and trimming were read from the DNA. For this sample there are 30,000 to 45,000 clones; around 49% appear just once. Of the sample, 6.2% is held by the ten largest clones.

This sequence uses TRBV5-1 and TRBJ1-1; 8 middle bases align to TRBD1. This TCR was recovered from a woman in her 40s in good health and CMV-seropositive. Material for sequencing was PBMCs. In nucleotides, the sequence is TGCGCCAGCAGCTTGCGACAGGGGAAGACTGAAGCTTTCTTT. Its translation reads: CASSLRQGKTEAFF.